The clone carrying this T cell receptor beta chain was counted once. This sample was taken from a study of blood T cell repertoires in COVID-19. The length of the CDR3 is 13 residues. Trimming stripped 1 base from V and 12 bases from J, with 12 bases between. Looked up from germline, CDR1 is MNHEY and CDR2 is SMNVEV (reference sequence). Method: immunoSEQ multiplex PCR; TCRdb's copy keeps in-frame clones and lacks some. The sample includes 75,000 to 90,000 clones, about 80% of them seen just once. The sequenced material came from peripheral blood. This chain uses TRBV27 with TRBJ1-4, with unresolved D. The receptor was isolated from a woman aged 70-85 years with acute or convalescent COVID-19. The CDR3 region has the DNA TGTGCCAGCAGTTTATTTAGTCGGAGTGAACTGTTTTTT. Amino acids: CASSLFSRSELFF.